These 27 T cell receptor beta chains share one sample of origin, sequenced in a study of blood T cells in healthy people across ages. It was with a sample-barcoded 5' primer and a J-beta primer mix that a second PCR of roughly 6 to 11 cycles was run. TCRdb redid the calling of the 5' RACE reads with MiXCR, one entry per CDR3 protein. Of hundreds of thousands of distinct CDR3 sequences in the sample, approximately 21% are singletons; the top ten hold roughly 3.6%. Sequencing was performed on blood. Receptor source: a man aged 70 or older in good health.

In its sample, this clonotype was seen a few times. This CDR3 is CASSLLIMETQYF. CDR3 DNA: TGTGCCAGCAGCTTATTAATTATGGAGACCCAGTACTTC. The chain carries TRBV7-2 and TRBJ2-5, with D unclear. The CDR3 has 13 residues. The germline V gene has CDR1 SGHTA and CDR2 FQGNSA. With 2 bases removed from V and 5 bases from J, the gap between germline ends came to 9 bases.

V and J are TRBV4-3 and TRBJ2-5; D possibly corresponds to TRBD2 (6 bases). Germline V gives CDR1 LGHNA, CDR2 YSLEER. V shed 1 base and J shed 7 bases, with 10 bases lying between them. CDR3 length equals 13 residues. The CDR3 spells CASSQVSGGTQYF. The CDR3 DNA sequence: TGCGCCAGCAGCCAAGTGTCCGGGGGGACCCAGTACTTC.

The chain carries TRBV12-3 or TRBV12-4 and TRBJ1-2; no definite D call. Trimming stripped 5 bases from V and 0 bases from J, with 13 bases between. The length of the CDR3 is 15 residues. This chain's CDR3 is CASSPHGWANYGYTF. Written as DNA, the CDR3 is TGTGCCAGCAGTCCACACGGGTGGGCTAACTATGGCTACACCTTC.

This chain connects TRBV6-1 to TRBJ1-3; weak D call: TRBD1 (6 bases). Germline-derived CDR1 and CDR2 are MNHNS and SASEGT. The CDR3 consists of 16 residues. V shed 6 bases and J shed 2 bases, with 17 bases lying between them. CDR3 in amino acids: CASSGTPRATGNTIYF. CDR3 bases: TGTGCCAGCAGCGGGACACCTCGGGCGACTGGAAACACCATATATTTT.

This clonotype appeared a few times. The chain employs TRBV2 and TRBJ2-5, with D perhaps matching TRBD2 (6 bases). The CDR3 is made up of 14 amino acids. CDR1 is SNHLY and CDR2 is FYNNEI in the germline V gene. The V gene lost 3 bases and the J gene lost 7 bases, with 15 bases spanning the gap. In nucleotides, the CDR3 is TGTGCCAGCAGTGACAAAGGGGCAGCGGGGACCCAGTACTTC. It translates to CASSDKGAAGTQYF. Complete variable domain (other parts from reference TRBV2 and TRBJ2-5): EPEVTQTPSHQVTQMGQEVILRCVPISNHLYFYWYRQILGQKVEFLVSFYNNEISEKSEIFDDQFSVERPDGSNFTLKIRSTKLEDSAMYFCASSDKGAAGTQYFGPGTRLLVL.

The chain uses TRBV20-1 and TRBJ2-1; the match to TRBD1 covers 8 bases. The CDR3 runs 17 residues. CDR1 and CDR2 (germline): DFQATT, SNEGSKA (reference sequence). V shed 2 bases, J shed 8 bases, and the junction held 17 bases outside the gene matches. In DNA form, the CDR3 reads TGCAGTGCTAGAAGGGCAGATCGTTACGACAGGGGTGATGAGCAGTTCTTC. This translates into CSARRADRYDRGDEQFF.

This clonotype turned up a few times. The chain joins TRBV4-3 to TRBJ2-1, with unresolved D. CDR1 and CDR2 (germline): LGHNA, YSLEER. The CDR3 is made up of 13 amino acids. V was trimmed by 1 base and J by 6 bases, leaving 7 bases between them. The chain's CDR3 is CASSQVHGNEQFF. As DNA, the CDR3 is TGCGCCAGCAGCCAAGTTCACGGCAATGAGCAGTTCTTC.

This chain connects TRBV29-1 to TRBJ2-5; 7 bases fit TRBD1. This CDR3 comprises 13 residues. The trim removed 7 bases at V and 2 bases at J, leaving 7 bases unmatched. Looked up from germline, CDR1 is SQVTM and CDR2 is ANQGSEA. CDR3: CSGETGQQETQYF. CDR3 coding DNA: TGCAGCGGGGAGACGGGACAGCAAGAGACCCAGTACTTC.

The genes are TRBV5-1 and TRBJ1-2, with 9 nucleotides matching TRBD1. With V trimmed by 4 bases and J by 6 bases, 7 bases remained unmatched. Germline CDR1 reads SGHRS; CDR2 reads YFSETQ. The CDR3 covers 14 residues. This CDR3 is CASSRTGGNDGYTF. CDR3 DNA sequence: TGCGCCAGCAGCCGAACAGGGGGCAATGATGGCTACACCTTC.

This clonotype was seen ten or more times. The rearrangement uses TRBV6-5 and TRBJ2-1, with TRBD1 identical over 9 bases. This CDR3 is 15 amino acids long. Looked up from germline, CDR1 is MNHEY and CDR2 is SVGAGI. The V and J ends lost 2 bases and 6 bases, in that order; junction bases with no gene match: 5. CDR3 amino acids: CASSYDRGIANEQFF. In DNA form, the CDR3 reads TGTGCCAGCAGTTACGACAGGGGGATAGCCAATGAGCAGTTCTTC.

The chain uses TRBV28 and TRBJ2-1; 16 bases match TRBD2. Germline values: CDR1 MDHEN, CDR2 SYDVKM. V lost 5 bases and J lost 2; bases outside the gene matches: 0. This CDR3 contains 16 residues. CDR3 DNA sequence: TGTGCCAGCAGTGGGACTAGCGGGAGGGCCTACAATGAGCAGTTCTTC. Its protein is CASSGTSGRAYNEQFF.

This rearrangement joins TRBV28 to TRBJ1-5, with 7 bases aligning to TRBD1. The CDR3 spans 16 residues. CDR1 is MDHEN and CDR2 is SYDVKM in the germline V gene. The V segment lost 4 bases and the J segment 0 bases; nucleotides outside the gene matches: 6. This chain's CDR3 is CASSSDRVYSNQPQHF. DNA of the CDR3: TGTGCCAGCAGTTCCGACAGGGTCTATAGCAATCAGCCCCAGCATTTT.

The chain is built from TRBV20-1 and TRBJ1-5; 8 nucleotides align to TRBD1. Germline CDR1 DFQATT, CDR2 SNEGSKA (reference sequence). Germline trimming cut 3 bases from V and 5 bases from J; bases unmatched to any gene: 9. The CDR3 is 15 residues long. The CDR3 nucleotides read TGCAGTGCTAGTATAGGCCAGGGGGCACATCAGCCCCAGCATTTT. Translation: CSASIGQGAHQPQHF.

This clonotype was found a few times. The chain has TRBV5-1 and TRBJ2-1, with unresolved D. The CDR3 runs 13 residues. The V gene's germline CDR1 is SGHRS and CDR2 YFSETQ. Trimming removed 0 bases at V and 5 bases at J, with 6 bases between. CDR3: CASSLATNNEQFF. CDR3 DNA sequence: TGCGCCAGCAGCTTGGCCACAAACAATGAGCAGTTCTTC.

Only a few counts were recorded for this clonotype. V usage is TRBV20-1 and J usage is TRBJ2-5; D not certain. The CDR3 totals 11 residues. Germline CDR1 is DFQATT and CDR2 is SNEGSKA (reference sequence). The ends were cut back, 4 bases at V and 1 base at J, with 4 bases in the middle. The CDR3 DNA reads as TGCAGTGCTATAACCCAAGAGACCCAGTACTTC. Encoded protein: CSAITQETQYF.

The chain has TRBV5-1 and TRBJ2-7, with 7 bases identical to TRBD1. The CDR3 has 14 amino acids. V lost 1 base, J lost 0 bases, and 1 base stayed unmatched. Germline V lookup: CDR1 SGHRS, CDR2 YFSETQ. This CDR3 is CASSLQGDSYEQYF. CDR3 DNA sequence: TGCGCCAGCAGCTTGCAGGGGGACTCCTACGAGCAGTACTTC.

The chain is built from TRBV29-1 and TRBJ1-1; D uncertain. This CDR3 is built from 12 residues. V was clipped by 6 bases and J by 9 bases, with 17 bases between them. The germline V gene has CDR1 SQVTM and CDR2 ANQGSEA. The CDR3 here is CSVVTQPGQAFF. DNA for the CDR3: TGCAGCGTGGTAACCCAGCCCGGACAAGCTTTCTTT.

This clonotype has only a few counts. CDR3 in DNA: TGTGCCAGCAGTTACTCGACCCGGGGGCGCATCCAAGAGACCCAGTACTTC. Its protein is CASSYSTRGRIQETQYF. The chain joins TRBV6-2 or TRBV6-3 to TRBJ2-5; D may correspond to TRBD1 or TRBD2 (6 bases each). Trimming took off 0 bases at V and 1 base at J, with 15 bases between the two ends. CDR3 length: 17 amino acids. CDR1 and CDR2 (germline): MNHEY, SVGEGT.

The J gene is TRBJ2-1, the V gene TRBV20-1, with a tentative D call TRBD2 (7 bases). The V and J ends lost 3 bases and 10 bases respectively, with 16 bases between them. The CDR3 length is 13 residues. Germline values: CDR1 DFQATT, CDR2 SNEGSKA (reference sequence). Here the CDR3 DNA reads TGCAGTGCTAGCGGGGGGCTATCTGAAGAGCAGTTCTTC. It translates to CSASGGLSEEQFF.

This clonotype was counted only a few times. In DNA form, the CDR3 reads TGTGCCAGCAGTTCCCCTGACGGTGTAAGGTACTTC. Encoded protein: CASSSPDGVRYF. The J gene is TRBJ2-7, the V gene TRBV6-6; unclear D gene. The CDR3 totals 12 residues. Germline V gene data show CDR1 as MNHNY and CDR2 as SVGAGI (reference sequence). Deletions cut 4 bases from V and 12 bases from J, with 16 bases between.

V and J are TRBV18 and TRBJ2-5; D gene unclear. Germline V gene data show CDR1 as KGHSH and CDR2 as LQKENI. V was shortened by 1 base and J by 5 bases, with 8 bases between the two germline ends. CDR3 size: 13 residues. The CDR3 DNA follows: TGTGCCAGCTCACCACTGGAAGTGGAGACCCAGTACTTC. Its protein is CASSPLEVETQYF.

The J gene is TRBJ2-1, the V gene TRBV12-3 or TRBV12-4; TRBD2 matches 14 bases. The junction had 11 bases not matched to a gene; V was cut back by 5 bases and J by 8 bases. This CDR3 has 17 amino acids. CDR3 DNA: TGTGCCAGCAGTGACGCCGGGACTAGCGGGAGAATTTATGAGCAGTTCTTC. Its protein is CASSDAGTSGRIYEQFF.

CDR3 residues: CAIPPGDGYTF. The CDR3 DNA reads as TGCGCCATCCCGCCGGGGGATGGCTACACCTTC. The V gene is TRBV4-1, the J gene TRBJ1-2; a possible D gene is TRBD1 (5 bases). Germline V gene lookup returns CDR1 MGHRA and CDR2 YSYEKL. The CDR3 length is 11 residues. V shed 10 bases and J shed 6 bases, with 12 bases lying between them.

CDR3 sequence reads: CASSQPGQGNEQFF. The CDR3 DNA reads as TGTGCCAGCAGCCAACCGGGACAGGGGAACGAGCAGTTCTTC. The V and J genes are TRBV28 and TRBJ2-1; 10 bases line up with TRBD1. The CDR3 covers 14 residues. The V and J ends lost 6 bases and 10 bases, in that order; junction bases with no gene match: 9. Per germline, CDR1 MDHEN and CDR2 SYDVKM.

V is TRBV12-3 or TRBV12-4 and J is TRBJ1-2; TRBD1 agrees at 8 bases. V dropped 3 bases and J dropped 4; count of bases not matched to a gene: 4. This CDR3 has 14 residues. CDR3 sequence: CASSLAGGVYGYTF. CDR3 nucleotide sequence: TGTGCCAGCAGTTTGGCAGGGGGCGTCTATGGCTACACCTTC.

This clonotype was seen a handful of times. This CDR3 is CASSEEGTGGEKLFF. CDR3 sequence (DNA): TGTGCCAGCAGTGAGGAGGGGACAGGTGGTGAAAAACTGTTTTTT. This chain joins TRBV2 and TRBJ1-4; 8 nucleotides match TRBD1. The CDR3 extends over 15 amino acids. Looked up from germline, CDR1 is SNHLY and CDR2 is FYNNEI. V dropped 3 bases and J dropped 7; count of bases not matched to a gene: 7. Full variable domain (remainder filled in from reference TRBV2 and TRBJ1-4): EPEVTQTPSHQVTQMGQEVILRCVPISNHLYFYWYRQILGQKVEFLVSFYNNEISEKSEIFDDQFSVERPDGSNFTLKIRSTKLEDSAMYFCASSEEGTGGEKLFFGSGTQLSVL.

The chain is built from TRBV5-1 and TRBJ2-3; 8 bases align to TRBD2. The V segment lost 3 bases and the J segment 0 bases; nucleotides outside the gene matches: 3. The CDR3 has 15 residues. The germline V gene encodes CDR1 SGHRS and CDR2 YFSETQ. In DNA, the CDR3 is TGCGCCAGCAGCTCGGGAGGGGGTAGCACAGATACGCAGTATTTT. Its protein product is CASSSGGGSTDTQYF.